This passage covers 11 T cell receptor beta chains from one sample sequenced in a study of cytomegalovirus exposure and HLA in healthy donors (dated by TCRdb to about 2017). Library preparation used the immunoSEQ multiplex PCR assay. A mixture of 60 forward primers for TCR Vbeta segments and 13 reverse primers for TCR Jbeta segments was used in the multiplex PCR. TCRdb re-hosts the immuneACCESS table, in-frame sequences only. Its copies lack some clones; in the studies checked, an unresolved V gene accounts for under half of them, and the cause for the rest is not known. The sample table holds under 200,000 clones, of which 65% to 70% were seen once. Of the sample, approximately 4.5% falls within the top ten clones. Sequencing used PBMCs. The receptors come from a woman under 30 in good health and CMV-seropositive.

This clone was recorded once. This chain uses TRBV2 with TRBJ1-2, with D tentatively TRBD1 (6 bases). Trimming left V 8 bases short and J 4 bases short, with 14 bases between. In germline, CDR1 is SNHLY, CDR2 FYNNEI. The CDR3 totals 13 residues. The CDR3 loop is CASLNRDTYGYTF. In DNA, the CDR3 is TGTGCCAGCTTAAACCGGGACACCTATGGCTACACCTTC. The variable domain in full, with the rest retrieved from reference TRBV2 and TRBJ1-2, is EPEVTQTPSHQVTQMGQEVILRCVPISNHLYFYWYRQILGQKVEFLVSFYNNEISEKSEIFDDQFSVERPDGSNFTLKIRSTKLEDSAMYFCASLNRDTYGYTFGSGTRLTVV.

The chain joins TRBV5-6 to TRBJ1-1; TRBD1 agrees at 7 bases. Germline V gene lookup returns CDR1 SGHDT and CDR2 YYEEEE. The CDR3 is 14 residues long. J was trimmed by 3 bases and V by 4 bases; bases with no gene match: 6. This chain's CDR3 is CASSDSQGYTEAFF. As DNA, the CDR3 is TGTGCCAGCAGCGACTCACAGGGGTACACTGAAGCTTTCTTT. Drawing the rest from reference TRBV5-6 and TRBJ1-1, the complete variable domain is DAGVTQSPTHLIKTRGQQVTLRCSPKSGHDTVSWYQQALGQGPQFIFQYYEEEERQRGNFPDRFSGHQFPNYSSELNVNALLLGDSALYLCASSDSQGYTEAFFGQGTRLTVV.

The rearrangement uses TRBV6-5 and TRBJ1-3; the D is unclear. Trimming took 11 bases from V and 4 from J, leaving 15 bases between them. The CDR3 runs to 13 residues. The germline V gene has CDR1 MNHEY and CDR2 SVGAGI. The CDR3 spells CAVSGGAGNTIYF. The CDR3 bases are TGTGCCGTCAGCGGAGGCGCCGGAAACACCATATATTTT.

The gene calls are TRBV27 and TRBJ2-7, with 7 bases that match TRBD2. Germline CDR1 and CDR2: MNHEY and SMNVEV (reference sequence). CDR3 length: 15 amino acids. Trimming cost V 8 bases and J 2 bases; bases outside gene matches: 12. The CDR3 nucleotides are TGTGCCAGCGGATTCCCGGGAGGCTCTACCTACGAGCAGTACTTC. It codes for CASGFPGGSTYEQYF.

This sequence joins TRBV30 and TRBJ2-7; possibly TRBD1 for D (7 bases). CDR1 is GTSNPN and CDR2 is SVGIG in the germline V gene (reference sequence). The CDR3 spans 13 residues. The V end was cut by 4 bases, the J end by 2 bases, with 12 bases between. CDR3 region: CAWNQGGPYEQYF. CDR3 in DNA: TGTGCCTGGAATCAGGGGGGCCCCTACGAGCAGTACTTC.

This clone came up once. The chain uses TRBV6-5 and TRBJ1-2, with D possibly TRBD1 on 5 matching bases. The CDR3 loop spans 14 amino acids. The V gene's germline CDR1 is MNHEY and CDR2 SVGAGI. The V end lost 4 bases, the J end lost 0 bases, and 9 bases lay between the germline ends. CDR3 region: CASSSTAANYGYTF. In DNA, the CDR3 is TGTGCCAGCAGTTCGACAGCAGCTAACTATGGCTACACCTTC.

This clone was counted once. J is TRBJ1-1 and V is TRBV5-4; perhaps TRBD1 as D (6 bases). Trimming removed 4 bases at V and 0 bases at J, with 13 bases between. The CDR3 is 15 amino acids. Germline-derived CDR1 and CDR2 are SGHNT and YYREEE (reference sequence). This chain's CDR3 is CASSQKTGMNTEAFF. The CDR3 bases are TGTGCCAGCAGCCAGAAGACAGGCATGAACACTGAAGCTTTCTTT.

The chain couples TRBV6-6 to TRBJ1-1; D call uncertain. Per the germline V gene, CDR1 is MNHNY and CDR2 is SVGAGI (reference sequence). The CDR3 runs 14 residues. Trimming took off 6 bases at V and 2 bases at J, with 13 bases between the two ends. The CDR3 loop is CASSARDTNTEAFF. CDR3 sequence (DNA): TGTGCCAGCAGCGCTCGCGACACTAACACTGAAGCTTTCTTT.

The chain has TRBV14 and TRBJ2-7; D gene unclear. CDR3 length: 13 amino acids. Germline V gene sequence: CDR1 SGHDN, CDR2 FVKESK. V was clipped by 4 bases and J by 7 bases, with 14 bases between them. The chain's CDR3 is CASSPALTDEQYF. For the CDR3, the DNA is TGTGCCAGCAGCCCCGCCCTCACTGATGAGCAGTACTTC.

This chain joins TRBV28 and TRBJ1-5; D is undetermined. CDR1 is MDHEN, CDR2 SYDVKM, per germline. Between the trimmed V and J ends, which lost 6 bases and 7 bases, there was a span of 13 bases. The CDR3 is 13 residues long. The CDR3 DNA reads TGTGCCAGCAGCCCAACAGTTTCGCAGCCCCAGCATTTT. Its translation is CASSPTVSQPQHF.

This rearrangement joins TRBV6-6 to TRBJ1-1, with D unresolved. The CDR3 has 15 residues. V was cut by 4 bases and J by 3 bases, with 15 bases left in between. Germline lookup yields CDR1 MNHNY and CDR2 SVGAGI (reference sequence). The CDR3 region has the DNA TGTGCCAGCAGTTCGCTGACGAGACGGGACACTGAAGCTTTCTTT. Translated: CASSSLTRRDTEAFF.